This TCR beta chain was captured by sequencing in a study of T cells after yellow fever vaccination. Trimming cost V 5 bases and J 8 bases, with 9 bases left between them. Germline loops: CDR1 SGHAT, CDR2 FQDESV (reference sequence). The CDR3 is made up of 12 amino acids. From the 5' RACE reads, TCRdb called clonotypes with MiXCR, one entry per CDR3 protein. The table shows a few hundred thousand distinct CDR3 sequences, with 15% to 20% occurring only once. This TCR came from a young man who received the YFV17D yellow fever vaccine. This chain links TRBV11-1 with TRBJ2-2; D is unresolved. The sample here was PBMCs, taken 15 days after the yellow fever booster vaccination. The CDR3 here is CASSHPTGELFF. In DNA form, the CDR3 reads TGTGCCAGCAGCCACCCGACTGGGGAGCTGTTTTTT.